This entry describes one TCR beta chain. Each participant's cohort was designated according to participant-reported clinical history. Per the original data handling: The authors estimated nucleated cell counts from reference gene primer amplification. Sequenced by immunoSEQ multiplex PCR; TCRdb stores in-frame clones only, minus some. That table supplies the V and J calls and clone size; D and trimming were determined from the DNA. The sample has about 300,000 clones; 80% to 90% are singletons. These data belong to a study of blood T cell repertoires in COVID-19. This CDR3 spans 14 amino acids. V was clipped by 0 bases and J by 4 bases, with 10 bases between them. Germline CDR1 is SGDLS and CDR2 is YYNGEE.

The chain combines TRBV9 with TRBJ1-2; tentatively, D is TRBD1 (6 bases). The clonotype originates from a woman between 18 and 29 years old who had recovered from COVID-19. The sequenced material came from PBMCs or T cells enriched from blood (not recorded which). CDR3 nucleotide sequence: TGTGCCAGCAGCGTAGGGGCAGGGGTCTATGGCTACACCTTC. Encoded protein: CASSVGAGVYGYTF.